This entry concerns a single T cell receptor beta chain. Its antigen is unknown. The sample belongs to a study of T-cell memory formation after mild COVID-19. Study observations and caveats: That cross-reactive memory joined was suggested by some responding clones appearing in pre-infection memory.

Trimming cost V 5 bases and J 0 bases; bases outside gene matches: 9. This CDR3 spans 17 amino acids. Constant-segment primers and 5'RACE yielded cDNA libraries for TCR alpha and TCR beta, each carrying sample barcodes and UMIs. TCRdb re-analysed the 5' RACE reads in MiXCR, keeping a single row per CDR3 protein. The table lists around 500,000 distinct CDR3 sequences, 15% to 20% of them singletons. This chain uses TRBV12-3 or TRBV12-4 with TRBJ1-4, with TRBD1 identical over 7 bases. This receptor was obtained from an adult woman who had mild COVID-19 (a few samples of this study predate the infection). Cell type and time point are not known. The sequenced sample was PBMCs or a T cell subset sorted from them (not recorded which). CDR3 coding DNA: TGTGCCAGCAGTCGACAGGGATTGGTCGCAACTAATGAAAAACTGTTTTTT. It translates to CASSRQGLVATNEKLFF.